Below, 30 T cell receptor beta chains from the same sample are listed, as sequenced in a study of cytomegalovirus exposure and HLA in healthy donors. The PCR made use of 60 Vbeta and 13 Jbeta primers. Using immunoSEQ multiplex PCR, the repertoire was profiled, and TCRdb retains in-frame clones only, with some absent. Reported are about 130,000 clones; the ten largest clones contain over 1.5%. Sequencing used PBMCs. The receptors were sampled from a woman aged 40 to 50 in good health and CMV-seropositive.

This chain links TRBV5-1 with TRBJ2-3; D not certain. Germline loops: CDR1 SGHRS, CDR2 YFSETQ. The CDR3 runs 15 residues. V was clipped by 2 bases and J by 0 bases, with 10 bases between them. In DNA form, the CDR3 reads TGCGCCAGCAGCTTCCGCCCCACAAGCACAGATACGCAGTATTTT. It specifies CASSFRPTSTDTQYF.

Note on this clone: An end of the junction does not agree with germline; a read error may underlie this. The rearrangement uses TRBV10-3 and TRBJ2-4, with 9 bases fitting TRBD2. The CDR3 totals 12 residues. Germline V lookup: CDR1 ENHRY, CDR2 SYGVKD. The chain's CDR3 is CAISEVGTSKAF. CDR3 sequence (DNA): TGTGCCATCAGTGAAGTTGGGACTAGCAAGGCCTTC.

The CDR3 bases are TGTGCCATCAGTGTATCTAGCGGGACCTCCTCTGGGGCCAACGTCCTGACTTTC. Translated: CAISVSSGTSSGANVLTF. The chain joins TRBV10-3 to TRBJ2-6, with TRBD2 matching over 9 bases. Losses at the gene ends were 4 bases for V and 0 bases for J; bases not matched to a gene: 7. Germline assignment: CDR1 ENHRY and CDR2 SYGVKD. The CDR3 length is 18 residues.

The J gene is TRBJ2-7, the V gene TRBV5-1, with TRBD1 identical over 8 bases. Germline V lookup: CDR1 SGHRS, CDR2 YFSETQ. The CDR3 has 15 amino acids. With 4 bases clipped from V and 2 bases from J, the junction kept 8 bases outside the gene matches. The CDR3 DNA is TGCGCCAGCAGCCTAGTGACGGGACAGGCCTACGAGCAGTACTTC. This sequence encodes CASSLVTGQAYEQYF.

Concerning this clone itself: A junction boundary mismatches the germline segment, possibly from a read error. Other DNA variants within this sample encode the same CDR3. The chain links TRBV27 to TRBJ1-1; D is unclear. CDR1 and CDR2 from the germline V gene are MNHEY and SMNVEV (reference sequence). The CDR3 runs 13 residues. The CDR3 region is CASSFAGNAEAFF. The DNA of the CDR3 is TGTGCTAGCAGTTTTGCGGGGAACGCTGAAGCTTTCTTT.

The chain has TRBV10-1 and TRBJ2-7; 11 positions match TRBD2. CDR3 length: 13 amino acids. The V gene's germline CDR1 is WNHNN and CDR2 SYGVQD (reference sequence). The trim removed 2 bases at V and 6 bases at J, leaving 0 bases unmatched. DNA of the CDR3: TGCGCCAGCAGTGAGCTAGCGGGAGGCGAGCAGTACTTC. It is translated as CASSELAGGEQYF.

The V and J genes are TRBV7-9 and TRBJ2-6, with TRBD1 matching 8 bases. The junction had 9 bases not matched to a gene; V was cut back by 5 bases and J by 3 bases. Germline V gives CDR1 SEHNR, CDR2 FQNEAQ (reference sequence). The CDR3 has 17 amino acids. The CDR3 nucleotides read TGTGCCAGCAGCATCTCAGGGGGCAGGTTTGGGGCCAACGTCCTGACTTTC. It encodes CASSISGGRFGANVLTF.

V usage is TRBV11-3 and J usage is TRBJ1-1; 7 nucleotides line up with TRBD1. The CDR3 contains 14 residues. Germline CDR1 reads SGHNT; CDR2 reads YENEEA. J was trimmed by 5 bases and V by 5 bases; bases with no gene match: 8. The CDR3 DNA sequence: TGTGCCAGCAGCCAACAGGGGCCGGAGACTGAAGCTTTCTTT. Residues: CASSQQGPETEAFF.

The J gene is TRBJ2-3, the V gene TRBV28; 7 bases line up with TRBD2. The CDR3 has 16 amino acids. Germline V gives CDR1 MDHEN, CDR2 SYDVKM. Germline trimming cut 7 bases from V and 3 bases from J; bases unmatched to any gene: 13. CDR3 region: CASNNWAAGMTDTQYF. DNA for the CDR3: TGTGCCAGCAATAACTGGGCAGCGGGGATGACAGATACGCAGTATTTT. The whole variable domain, remainder taken from reference TRBV28 and TRBJ2-3, is DVKVTQSSRYLVKRTGEKVFLECVQDMDHENMFWYRQDPGLGLRLIYFSYDVKMKEKGDIPEGYSVSREKKERFSLILESASTNQTSMYLCASNNWAAGMTDTQYFGPGTRLTVL.

The CDR3 loop is CASTRPQGGEAFF. The CDR3 DNA follows: TGTGCCAGCACCCGACCACAGGGTGGTGAAGCTTTCTTT. The V and J genes are TRBV28 and TRBJ1-1; possibly TRBD1 for D (6 bases). V was clipped by 7 bases and J by 7 bases, with 16 bases between them. The CDR3 is 13 amino acids. Germline CDR1 reads MDHEN; CDR2 reads SYDVKM. Complete variable domain (other parts from reference TRBV28 and TRBJ1-1): DVKVTQSSRYLVKRTGEKVFLECVQDMDHENMFWYRQDPGLGLRLIYFSYDVKMKEKGDIPEGYSVSREKKERFSLILESASTNQTSMYLCASTRPQGGEAFFGQGTRLTVV.

V gene TRBV18 combines with J gene TRBJ2-6; D is possibly TRBD2 (6 bases). V gave up 2 bases and J gave up 7 bases, with 15 bases separating them. Germline assignment: CDR1 KGHSH and CDR2 LQKENI. The CDR3 covers 16 residues. The CDR3 DNA reads TGTGCCAGCTCACCAAAGCGGGCAGGTTTAGCCAACGTCCTGACTTTC. Translating gives CASSPKRAGLANVLTF.

J is TRBJ1-2 and V is TRBV21-1; the table calls TRBD1, which could not be checked here. TRBV21-1 constitutes a pseudogene. CDR3 length: 14 amino acids. CDR3 sequence reads: CASTLLGTEDGYTF. The CDR3, as DNA: TGTGCCAGCACCCTTCTCGGGACAGAAGATGGCTACACCTTC.

This chain joins TRBV2 and TRBJ2-6; tentative D call: TRBD2 (5 bases). CDR1 is SNHLY, CDR2 FYNNEI, per germline. V was cut by 5 bases and J by 4 bases, with 9 bases left in between. The CDR3 loop spans 14 amino acids. This CDR3 is CASSRGAGANVLTF. Written as DNA, the CDR3 is TGTGCCAGCAGTCGGGGAGCCGGGGCCAACGTCCTGACTTTC.

The V gene is TRBV28, the J gene TRBJ2-7; 8 bases map to TRBD1. This CDR3 spans 17 amino acids. J was trimmed by 0 bases and V by 3 bases; bases with no gene match: 10. Germline V gene data show CDR1 as MDHEN and CDR2 as SYDVKM. CDR3 in DNA: TGTGCCAGCAGTTTCCCGTCTACAGGGGGAAGCTCCTACGAGCAGTACTTC. Its translation is CASSFPSTGGSSYEQYF.

This rearrangement joins TRBV5-6 to TRBJ2-1; 12 bases agree with TRBD2. J gave up 11 bases and V 3 bases, and 6 bases lay outside the gene matches. The germline V gene encodes CDR1 SGHDT and CDR2 YYEEEE. The CDR3 spans 14 residues. Here the CDR3 reads CASSSGLAGGKQFF. Here the CDR3 DNA reads TGTGCCAGCAGCTCGGGACTAGCGGGCGGAAAGCAGTTCTTC. The full variable domain, with the rest looked up from reference TRBV5-6 and TRBJ2-1, is DAGVTQSPTHLIKTRGQQVTLRCSPKSGHDTVSWYQQALGQGPQFIFQYYEEEERQRGNFPDRFSGHQFPNYSSELNVNALLLGDSALYLCASSSGLAGGKQFFGPGTRLTVL.

The genes are TRBV7-2 and TRBJ1-5; 8 bases fit TRBD1. Germline trimming cut 7 bases from V and 4 bases from J; bases unmatched to any gene: 9. The CDR3 runs 15 residues. The germline V gene has CDR1 SGHTA and CDR2 FQGNSA. In DNA form, the CDR3 reads TGTGCCAGCAAACTCGGACAGGGCCGTAATCAGCCCCAGCATTTT. As protein: CASKLGQGRNQPQHF.

The V call is TRBV6-1, the J call TRBJ2-4; 9 bases are a match to TRBD2. The V gene end was trimmed by 2 bases and the J gene end by 6 bases; junction bases not matched to a gene: 8. Germline V gene lookup returns CDR1 MNHNS and CDR2 SASEGT. The CDR3 has 16 residues. CDR3 region: CASSERGSGGGNIQYF. CDR3 coding DNA: TGTGCCAGCAGTGAAAGGGGTAGCGGGGGCGGAAACATTCAGTACTTC.

The rearrangement uses TRBV19 and TRBJ2-7, with a tentative D call TRBD1 (6 bases). Germline lookup yields CDR1 LNHDA and CDR2 SQIVND (reference sequence). This CDR3 has 14 amino acids. Trimming removed 2 bases from V and 5 bases from J, with 13 bases in between. The CDR3 DNA reads as TGTGCCAGTAGTATACAGGGGAAAGAACACGAGCAGTACTTC. Translating gives CASSIQGKEHEQYF.

V is TRBV5-1 and J is TRBJ2-7, with 10 bases identical to TRBD2. The CDR3 spans 15 residues. Germline values: CDR1 SGHRS, CDR2 YFSETQ. The V gene end was trimmed by 4 bases and the J gene end by 2 bases; junction bases not matched to a gene: 6. CDR3 amino acids: CASSTGTSVPYEQYF. In DNA form, the CDR3 reads TGCGCCAGCAGCACAGGGACTAGCGTCCCCTACGAGCAGTACTTC. The entire variable domain, with the rest obtained from reference TRBV5-1 and TRBJ2-7, is as follows: KAGVTQTPRYLIKTRGQQVTLSCSPISGHRSVSWYQQTPGQGLQFLFEYFSETQRNKGNFPGRFSGRQFSNSRSEMNVSTLELGDSALYLCASSTGTSVPYEQYFGPGTRLTVT.

The chain recombines TRBV7-2 with TRBJ1-2, with TRBD1 matching 10 bases. The CDR3 is 16 amino acids. J gave up 5 bases and V 4 bases, and 10 bases lay outside the gene matches. Germline V gene lookup returns CDR1 SGHTA and CDR2 FQGNSA. CDR3 bases: TGTGCCAGCAGCTCCCCCCAGGGACAGGGGAATTATGGCTACACCTTC. Residues: CASSSPQGQGNYGYTF.

This chain links TRBV12-5 with TRBJ2-1; weak D call: TRBD2 (5 bases). This CDR3 comprises 15 residues. The V and J ends lost 6 bases and 1 base respectively, with 13 bases between them. CDR1 is LGHNT, CDR2 FRNRAP, per germline. The DNA for the CDR3 is TGTGCTAGTGGCCGAGGACTCGCATCCTACAATGAGCAGTTCTTC. Its translation is CASGRGLASYNEQFF.

V is TRBV25-1 and J is TRBJ1-2, with 7 positions matching TRBD1. The V segment lost 4 bases and the J segment 3 bases; nucleotides outside the gene matches: 5. The CDR3 runs to 14 residues. Germline CDR1 and CDR2: MGHDK and SYGVNS. This chain's CDR3 is CASSATGWHYGYTF. The CDR3 region has the DNA TGTGCCAGCAGTGCGACAGGGTGGCACTATGGCTACACCTTC.

The chain's CDR3 is CASSHGTSGDPSYEQYF. The CDR3 DNA follows: TGCGCCAGCAGCCACGGGACTAGCGGGGATCCCTCCTACGAGCAGTACTTC. The V and J genes are TRBV4-1 and TRBJ2-7, with 13 bases lining up with TRBD2. This CDR3 region has 17 residues. The germline CDR1 and CDR2 sequences are MGHRA and YSYEKL. The trim removed 3 bases at V and 0 bases at J, leaving 5 bases unmatched.

The chain links TRBV11-3 to TRBJ1-1; D ambiguous. Germline V gene lookup returns CDR1 SGHNT and CDR2 YENEEA. V was clipped by 0 bases and J by 4 bases, with 6 bases between them. CDR3 size: 13 residues. CDR3 protein: CASSLDLATEAFF. The CDR3 bases are TGTGCCAGCAGCTTAGATCTGGCCACTGAAGCTTTCTTT.

The chain joins TRBV28 to TRBJ2-1, with TRBD2 identical over 8 bases. Looked up from germline, CDR1 is MDHEN and CDR2 is SYDVKM. The CDR3 has 17 residues. With 2 bases clipped from V and 7 bases from J, the junction kept 13 bases outside the gene matches. The CDR3 nucleotides read TGTGCCAGCAGTTTAAAGTTTTCTGCGGGAGGAATTAATGAGCAGTTCTTC. The encoded protein is CASSLKFSAGGINEQFF.

The gene calls are TRBV18 and TRBJ2-5; a possible D gene is TRBD2 (6 bases). CDR1 and CDR2 from the germline V gene are KGHSH and LQKENI. This CDR3 has 14 amino acids. V lost 3 bases and J lost 1, with 9 bases in between. The CDR3: CASSPGLFQETQYF. CDR3 in DNA: TGTGCCAGCTCACCGGGACTTTTCCAAGAGACCCAGTACTTC.

The genes are TRBV5-6 and TRBJ1-2; D gene unclear. Germline V gene lookup returns CDR1 SGHDT and CDR2 YYEEEE. Trimming shortened V by 2 bases and J by 8 bases, and 19 bases separated the two germline ends. This CDR3 spans 15 amino acids. The CDR3 DNA sequence: TGTGCCAGCAGCTTTAGGAGCGGTGCAGAGGGCGGCTACACCTTC. It encodes CASSFRSGAEGGYTF.

As DNA, the CDR3 is TGCGCCAGCAGCTTCGAGGTTAACCCGGCGGGCTACGAGCAGTACTTC. This encodes CASSFEVNPAGYEQYF. This sequence joins TRBV5-1 and TRBJ2-7; perhaps TRBD2 as D (5 bases). Germline V gene data show CDR1 as SGHRS and CDR2 as YFSETQ. Between the trimmed V and J ends, which lost 2 bases and 3 bases, there was a span of 18 bases. This CDR3 is 16 amino acids long.

The rearrangement joins TRBV11-2 to TRBJ2-5, with TRBD2 matching over 8 bases. Germline loops: CDR1 SGHAT, CDR2 FQNNGV. The CDR3 has 18 residues. The V segment lost 9 bases and the J segment 0 bases; nucleotides outside the gene matches: 18. The CDR3: CASSRRGRGGGYQETQYF. The CDR3 DNA reads TGTGCCAGTTCCCGACGGGGGCGGGGCGGGGGGTACCAAGAGACCCAGTACTTC.

The CDR3: CSVVGTRSRVTDTQYF. CDR3 in DNA: TGCAGCGTTGTAGGCACCAGATCGAGGGTCACAGATACGCAGTATTTT. The chain uses TRBV29-1 and TRBJ2-3; a possible D gene is TRBD2 (5 bases). The CDR3 consists of 16 residues. V gave up 4 bases and J gave up 2 bases, with 19 bases separating them. Germline lookup yields CDR1 SQVTM and CDR2 ANQGSEA.